This entry lists 27 T cell receptor beta chains sequenced from one sample in a study of CD8+ T cells in alopecia areata. It was cDNA, reverse transcribed from extracted RNA, that served as the sequencing template. Method: immunoSEQ multiplex PCR; TCRdb's copy keeps in-frame clones and lacks some. The sample consists of about 180,000 clones, about 51% of them appearing once. Treatment reported: oral pan-JAK inhibitor, 5-10 mg twice daily. The sequencing used CD8+ T cells sorted from blood, collected at roughly week 52, from a patient treated with tofacitinib. All receptors come from a human donor with alopecia areata.

The chain employs TRBV2 and TRBJ1-2, with TRBD1 as a possible D gene (6 bases). The CDR3 runs 13 residues. V lost 7 bases, J lost 0 bases, and 9 bases lay in between. The V gene's germline CDR1 is SNHLY and CDR2 FYNNEI. CDR3: CASKGETNYGYTF. In nucleotides, the CDR3 is TGTGCCAGCAAGGGGGAAACTAACTATGGCTACACCTTC.

This clone was recorded only once. The chain joins TRBV6-1 to TRBJ2-1; 8 bases match TRBD1. V lost 5 bases and J lost 4; bases outside the gene matches: 7. The CDR3 runs 15 residues. The germline V gene has CDR1 MNHNS and CDR2 SASEGT. The CDR3 coding sequence is TGTGCCAGCAGTAAGGGTCAGGGGGCTTACAATGAGCAGTTCTTC. Its protein product is CASSKGQGAYNEQFF.

V gene TRBV12-5 combines with J gene TRBJ2-7, with D uncertain. The CDR3 extends over 11 amino acids. Trimming shortened V by 2 bases and J by 4 bases, and 3 bases separated the two germline ends. CDR1 LGHNT and CDR2 FRNRAP come from the germline V gene. For the CDR3, the DNA is TGTGCTAGTGGTTTGATGTACGAGCAGTACTTC. It specifies CASGLMYEQYF.

V is TRBV7-9 and J is TRBJ2-4, with 7 bases that match TRBD2. The CDR3 runs to 15 residues. Germline-derived CDR1 and CDR2 are SEHNR and FQNEAQ (reference sequence). The junction had 1 base not matched to a gene; V was cut back by 0 bases and J by 2 bases. The CDR3 DNA sequence: TGTGCCAGCAGCTTAGCCGGGGGGACCAAAAACATTCAGTACTTC. This codes for CASSLAGGTKNIQYF.

The chain combines TRBV9 with TRBJ2-1; 12 positions agree with TRBD1. Germline CDR1 is SGDLS and CDR2 is YYNGEE. The junction had 12 bases not matched to a gene; V was cut back by 4 bases and J by 7 bases. CDR3 length: 17 amino acids. CDR3 in DNA: TGTGCCAGCAGCCGGGACAGGGGGCCAGCAACCCCGAATGAGCAGTTCTTC. As protein: CASSRDRGPATPNEQFF.

In DNA form, the CDR3 reads TGTGCCTGGAGTTCTGCACAGGGCCTCATGAACACTGAAGCTTTCTTT. Protein sequence: CAWSSAQGLMNTEAFF. V usage is TRBV30 and J usage is TRBJ1-1, with D maybe TRBD1 (6 bases). Trimming left V 2 bases short and J 0 bases short, with 16 bases between. Germline V lookup: CDR1 GTSNPN, CDR2 SVGIG (reference sequence). The CDR3 totals 16 residues.

The gene calls are TRBV7-8 and TRBJ2-7; 10 nucleotides match TRBD1. J lost 3 bases, V lost 5 bases, and 4 bases had no gene match. The V gene's germline CDR1 is SGHVS and CDR2 FQNEAQ. CDR3 length equals 14 residues. DNA for the CDR3: TGTGCCAGCAGCATGACAGGGGGCCACTACGAGCAGTACTTC. This gives the protein CASSMTGGHYEQYF.

The CDR3 sequence: CASSLRQGSAFF. CDR3 coding DNA: TGTGCCAGCAGCTTACGACAGGGTTCAGCTTTCTTT. The chain carries TRBV5-6 and TRBJ1-1, with 7 bases matching TRBD1. CDR1 is SGHDT, CDR2 YYEEEE, per germline. This CDR3 has 12 amino acids. The junction had 5 bases not matched to a gene; V was cut back by 2 bases and J by 10 bases.

The rearrangement links TRBV19 to TRBJ1-1, with D unclear. V gave up 0 bases and J gave up 1 base, with 15 bases separating them. CDR1 and CDR2 from the germline V gene are LNHDA and SQIVND (reference sequence). This CDR3 contains 17 residues. CDR3 amino acids: CASSIDISAGRNTEAFF. CDR3 DNA sequence: TGTGCCAGTAGTATAGATATTAGTGCAGGTCGGAACACTGAAGCTTTCTTT.

A few counts support this clone. The CDR3 nucleotides are TGTGCCAGCAGTTTGACAGGGTCAAGTCAGCCCCAGCATTTT. Residues: CASSLTGSSQPQHF. The J gene is TRBJ1-5, the V gene TRBV27, with 7 bases that match TRBD1. The CDR3 is 14 residues long. Germline values: CDR1 MNHEY, CDR2 SMNVEV (reference sequence). The junction had 5 bases not matched to a gene; V was cut back by 3 bases and J by 6 bases.

The V call is TRBV6-6, the J call TRBJ1-1; maybe TRBD1 (6 bases). Per the germline V gene, CDR1 is MNHNY and CDR2 is SVGAGI (reference sequence). This CDR3 is 15 amino acids long. The V end was cut by 1 base, the J end by 1 base, with 10 bases between. The CDR3 spells CASSYWGGRNTEAFF. The CDR3 bases are TGTGCCAGCAGTTACTGGGGGGGCCGGAACACTGAAGCTTTCTTT.

This clone has more than one count but fewer than ten. The genes are TRBV27 and TRBJ1-1, with D perhaps TRBD1 (5 bases). Germline V gives CDR1 MNHEY, CDR2 SMNVEV (reference sequence). This CDR3 contains 14 residues. The V end lost 3 bases, the J end lost 1 base, and 9 bases lay between the germline ends. CDR3 protein: CASSLGQGNTEAFF. DNA for the CDR3: TGTGCCAGCAGTTTGGGGCAGGGGAACACTGAAGCTTTCTTT.

This rearrangement joins TRBV27 to TRBJ1-1; D not resolved. The V and J ends lost 3 bases and 1 base respectively, with 12 bases between them. Germline V gene lookup returns CDR1 MNHEY and CDR2 SMNVEV (reference sequence). The CDR3 is 15 amino acids. CDR3 bases: TGTGCCAGCAGTTTTGTTGGCACGGGGAACACTGAAGCTTTCTTT. Translated, it gives CASSFVGTGNTEAFF.

The chain combines TRBV13 with TRBJ2-5, with TRBD1 matching over 8 bases. This CDR3 contains 13 residues. CDR1 and CDR2 from the germline V gene are PRHDT and FYEKMQ (reference sequence). With V trimmed by 5 bases and J by 3 bases, 2 bases remained unmatched. The CDR3 sequence is CASSADREETQYF. CDR3 coding DNA: TGTGCCAGCAGCGCGGACAGGGAAGAGACCCAGTACTTC.

The chain employs TRBV6-5 and TRBJ2-3; 9 bases map to TRBD2. The germline V gene encodes CDR1 MNHEY and CDR2 SVGAGI. J was trimmed by 5 bases and V by 7 bases; bases with no gene match: 10. CDR3 length: 15 residues. CDR3 coding DNA: TGTGCCAGCAACTCAAGGGGCGGGGGGGAAGATACGCAGTATTTT. This gives the protein CASNSRGGGEDTQYF.

As to this clone: The same CDR3 arises from other DNA sequences in this sample as well. This rearrangement joins TRBV5-1 to TRBJ2-7; no clear D. The V end lost 4 bases, the J end lost 1 base, and 6 bases lay between the germline ends. CDR1 SGHRS and CDR2 YFSETQ come from the germline V gene. This CDR3 spans 12 amino acids. The CDR3 nucleotides are TGCGCCAGCAGCCCGGGTTCCTACGAGCAGTACTTC. Its protein is CASSPGSYEQYF.

The chain recombines TRBV4-1 with TRBJ2-4, with D possibly TRBD2 on 5 matching bases. CDR3 length: 14 amino acids. V was clipped by 4 bases and J by 7 bases, with 14 bases between them. Per the germline V gene, CDR1 is MGHRA and CDR2 is YSYEKL. CDR3 nucleotides: TGCGCCAGCAGCCCGCGAACGGGGTGGAACATTCAGTACTTC. This sequence encodes CASSPRTGWNIQYF.

This clone occurred a few times. Within the sample, other DNA sequences also encode this same CDR3. The J gene is TRBJ1-2, the V gene TRBV29-1, with D perhaps matching TRBD1 (5 bases). V shed 6 bases and J shed 8 bases, with 10 bases lying between them. CDR1 is SQVTM, CDR2 ANQGSEA, per germline. This CDR3 has 10 amino acids. CDR3: CSVGGEGYTF. The CDR3 DNA is TGCAGCGTGGGGGGGGAGGGCTACACCTTC. The full variable domain, rest sourced from reference TRBV29-1 and TRBJ1-2, is SAVISQKPSRDICQRGTSLTIQCQVDSQVTMMFWYRQQPGQSLTLIATANQGSEATYESGFVIDKFPISRPNLTFSTLTVSNMSPEDSSIYLCSVGGEGYTFGSGTRLTVV.

The V call is TRBV2, the J call TRBJ1-1; D is ambiguous. Trimming left V 2 bases short and J 6 bases short, with 10 bases between. This CDR3 has 13 amino acids. Germline lookup yields CDR1 SNHLY and CDR2 FYNNEI. CDR3 sequence (DNA): TGTGCCAGCAGTGAATCCCAGGAACCTGAAGCTTTCTTT. Residues: CASSESQEPEAFF.

This clone was observed a single time. This chain connects TRBV6-5 to TRBJ2-7; D is perhaps TRBD1 (6 bases). The germline CDR1 and CDR2 sequences are MNHEY and SVGAGI. The CDR3 is 14 residues long. The V end was cut by 6 bases, the J end by 2 bases, with 14 bases between. The DNA of the CDR3 is TGTGCCAGCAGCCCGACAGGAGAAGCCTACGAGCAGTACTTC. It translates to CASSPTGEAYEQYF.

The gene calls are TRBV4-3 and TRBJ2-1; D gene uncertain. Germline assignment: CDR1 LGHNA and CDR2 YSLEER. The CDR3 has 18 residues. Trimming shortened V by 4 bases and J by 0 bases, and 19 bases separated the two germline ends. Here the CDR3 reads CASSLDVAFVLSYNEQFF. As DNA, the CDR3 is TGCGCCAGCAGCCTAGACGTGGCGTTTGTCCTCTCCTACAATGAGCAGTTCTTC.

This clone appeared a few times. Written as DNA, the CDR3 is TGTGCCAGCACCCCACTAAACAGTGACAGGGGTTGGACTGAAGCTTTCTTT. Protein: CASTPLNSDRGWTEAFF. The V and J genes are TRBV9 and TRBJ1-1, with TRBD1 matching over 8 bases. CDR1 is SGDLS, CDR2 YYNGEE, per germline. CDR3 length: 17 residues. V dropped 6 bases and J dropped 5; count of bases not matched to a gene: 18.

This clone was detected only a few times. This sequence joins TRBV13 and TRBJ2-1, with 11 bases matching TRBD2. Germline CDR1 and CDR2: PRHDT and FYEKMQ (reference sequence). After removal of 4 bases from V and 8 bases from J, the junction contained 4 bases not matched to a gene. There are 14 residues in the CDR3. The CDR3 is CASSSLAGGHEQFF. The CDR3 DNA sequence: TGTGCCAGCAGCTCTCTAGCGGGGGGCCATGAGCAGTTCTTC.

Only a few counts were recorded for this clone. The rearrangement joins TRBV7-9 to TRBJ2-1, with 13 nucleotides matching TRBD2. The CDR3 covers 17 residues. V gave up 6 bases and J gave up 9 bases; unmatched junction bases: 14. The germline gives CDR1 SEHNR, CDR2 FQNEAQ (reference sequence). DNA of the CDR3: TGTGCCAGCAGTTTCACTAGCGGGGGGGCCAAAGGGTCTGAGCAGTTCTTC. This encodes CASSFTSGGAKGSEQFF.

This clone has only a few counts. The rearrangement uses TRBV20-1 and TRBJ1-1; D call uncertain. The CDR3 contains 11 residues. Trimming took off 1 base at V and 6 bases at J, with 6 bases between the two ends. Germline V CDR1 and CDR2: DFQATT, SNEGSKA (reference sequence). The CDR3 DNA sequence: TGCAGTGCTAGAGTTTCTCCTGAAGCTTTCTTT. It translates to CSARVSPEAFF.

The chain links TRBV4-2 to TRBJ2-5, with 8 bases lining up with TRBD2. The germline V gene encodes CDR1 LGHNA and CDR2 YNFKEQ. The trim removed 0 bases at V and 5 bases at J, leaving 8 bases unmatched. The CDR3 sequence is 16 residues long. CDR3 sequence (DNA): TGTGCCAGCAGCCAAGATACTGGCGGGGGGACCGAGACCCAGTACTTC. Translating gives CASSQDTGGGTETQYF.

V and J are TRBV4-1 and TRBJ1-1; possible D gene TRBD1, 6 bases. The CDR3 is made up of 15 amino acids. The V and J ends lost 0 bases and 3 bases respectively, with 11 bases between them. Germline lookup yields CDR1 MGHRA and CDR2 YSYEKL. The CDR3 region has the DNA TGCGCCAGCAGCCAAGAACGGGGGCTGTACACTGAAGCTTTCTTT. Protein sequence: CASSQERGLYTEAFF.